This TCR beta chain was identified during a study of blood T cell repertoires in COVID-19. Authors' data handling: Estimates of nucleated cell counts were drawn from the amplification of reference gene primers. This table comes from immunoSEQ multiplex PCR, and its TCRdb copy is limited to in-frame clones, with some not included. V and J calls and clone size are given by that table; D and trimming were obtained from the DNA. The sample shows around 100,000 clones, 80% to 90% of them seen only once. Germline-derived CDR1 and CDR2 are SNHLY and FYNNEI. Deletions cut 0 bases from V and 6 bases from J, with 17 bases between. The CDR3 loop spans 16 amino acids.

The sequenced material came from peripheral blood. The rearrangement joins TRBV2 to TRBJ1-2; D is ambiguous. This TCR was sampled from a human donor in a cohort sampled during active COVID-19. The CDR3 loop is CASSEALPGSRNGYTF. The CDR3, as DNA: TGTGCCAGCAGTGAAGCGCTTCCGGGGTCTAGGAATGGCTACACCTTC.